The source of this T cell receptor (beta chain) is a study of T cell responses to AZD1222 COVID-19 vaccine. TCRdb keeps only in-frame clones here, not all; method: immunoSEQ multiplex PCR. The profile shows 120,000 to 150,000 clones, 93% of them singletons. Trimming removed 4 bases from V and 0 bases from J, with 15 bases in between. The CDR3 consists of 16 residues. Germline loops: CDR1 SNHLY, CDR2 FYNNEI. The chain combines TRBV2 with TRBJ1-1; possible D gene TRBD1, 6 bases. Sample: peripheral blood, taken on day 0 of AZD1222 vaccination. The TCR sequence derives from an adult in good health. CDR3 sequence: CASSGFQGMMNTEAFF. CDR3 bases: TGTGCCAGCAGTGGGTTCCAGGGGATGATGAACACTGAAGCTTTCTTT.